What follows is one TCR beta chain and its context. Sequencing was performed with immunoSEQ multiplex PCR; in TCRdb, only in-frame clones are kept and a portion is missing. This table has about 60,000 clones, more than 85% appearing once. This entry comes from a study of T cell changes during pregnancy in multiple sclerosis. The CDR3 totals 15 residues. The V gene's germline CDR1 is MDHEN and CDR2 SYDVKM. V lost 1 base, J lost 7 bases, and 7 bases stayed unmatched. The receptor was derived from a female donor with multiple sclerosis, enrolled in a pregnancy study. The chain is built from TRBV28 and TRBJ2-1; 7 bases fit TRBD1. Sequences were derived from peripheral blood, sampled in the first trimester of pregnancy. For the CDR3, the DNA is TGTGCCAGCAGTTTATCGGGACAGAGGATTAATGAGCAGTTCTTC. It codes for CASSLSGQRINEQFF.